The clone carrying this T cell receptor (beta chain) came up a few times. These data are taken from a study of blood T cell repertoires in COVID-19. V shed 6 bases and J shed 10 bases, with 15 bases lying between them. The CDR3 is 13 amino acids. Data came from immunoSEQ multiplex PCR; TCRdb stores just in-frame clones and leaves some out. The sample lists around 120,000 clones, about 78% occurring once. The specimen was peripheral blood. The J gene is TRBJ1-4, the V gene TRBV12-3 or TRBV12-4; D gene uncertain. This receptor was identified in a man between 70 and 80 years old with acute or convalescent COVID-19. Here the CDR3 reads CASSPFGRGKLFF. In DNA form, the CDR3 reads TGTGCCAGCAGCCCGTTCGGTCGGGGAAAACTGTTTTTT.